This TCR beta chain stems from a study of control samples from healthy donors and cancer patients. This table comes from immunoSEQ multiplex PCR, and its TCRdb copy is limited to in-frame clones, with some not included. The sample includes around 250,000 clones, about four fifths of them seen just once. The CDR3 is 14 amino acids. Trimming cost V 2 bases and J 1 base, with 8 bases left between them. The V gene's germline CDR1 is SEHNR and CDR2 FQNEAQ (reference sequence). The V gene is TRBV7-9, the J gene TRBJ1-1; D is undetermined. This clonotype originated in a woman in her sixties or seventies with lung cancer. Sample: PBMCs. The CDR3 region has the DNA TGTGCCAGCAGCTTACGTGCAGGGAACACTGAAGCTTTCTTT. Translating gives CASSLRAGNTEAFF.